Given below is one T cell receptor (beta chain) in context. This CDR3 has 14 amino acids. V was pared by 7 bases and J by 7 bases, with 5 bases of the junction left unmatched. Germline-derived CDR1 and CDR2 are SGHTA and FQGNSA. The source of the sample is a study of T cell changes during pregnancy in multiple sclerosis. Generated by immunoSEQ multiplex PCR, the TCRdb table keeps only in-frame clones and is missing some. Here the sample spans about 96,000 clones, approximately 92% being singletons. This chain links TRBV7-2 with TRBJ2-7, with TRBD2 matching 15 bases. The source was peripheral blood, collected in the first trimester of pregnancy. This clonotype was sampled from a female donor with multiple sclerosis, enrolled in a pregnancy study. The CDR3 coding sequence is TGTGCCAGCACCCCGGGACTAGCGGGAGGAGAGCAGTACTTC. Amino acid sequence: CASTPGLAGGEQYF. Based on the CDR3 plus reference TRBV7-2 and TRBJ2-7, the full variable domain is GAGVSQSPSNKVTEKGKDVELRCDPISGHTALYWYRQSLGQGLEFLIYFQGNSAPDKSGLPSDRFSAERTGGSVSTLTIQRTQQEDSAVYLCASTPGLAGGEQYFGPGTRLTVT.